This TCR beta chain emerged from a study of blood T cell repertoires in COVID-19. V lost 0 bases, J lost 7 bases, and 5 bases stayed unmatched. CDR3 size: 15 residues. Germline-derived CDR1 and CDR2 are MGHRA and YSYEKL. Original handling: Amplified reference gene primers provided the basis for estimating nucleated cell counts. Clones were sequenced by immunoSEQ multiplex PCR, and TCRdb holds only the in-frame ones, with some missing. V and J calls and clone size are copied from that table; D and trimming were computed from the DNA. The sample lists under 450,000 clones; about 87% were seen once. Cohort assignment relied on participant-reported clinical history. Recovered Cohort 3 donors showed two negative PCRs, clearance, or symptom resolution.

The chain has TRBV4-1 and TRBJ2-1; 8 nucleotides line up with TRBD2. The TCR comes from a man aged 25-45 years who had recovered from COVID-19. Sequencing was carried out using PBMCs or T cells enriched from blood (not recorded which). This CDR3 reads CASSQDGGARNEQFF. In DNA form, the CDR3 reads TGCGCCAGCAGCCAAGACGGGGGGGCTAGGAATGAGCAGTTCTTC.